This TCR beta chain was recovered during a study of blood T cell repertoires in COVID-19. Overall study: Spain, Italy and the United States supplied samples that represented acute and convalescent COVID-19. T cells, B-cell-depleted T cells, or PBMCs supplied cDNA or gDNA.

How the authors handled the data: Amplification of reference gene primers provided the estimated nucleated cell counts. Assay: immunoSEQ multiplex PCR; the TCRdb copy retains only in-frame clones and omits some. That table is the source of V, J and clone size, and D and trimming were worked out from the DNA. The table includes about 85,000 clones, 82% detected once. This CDR3 contains 15 residues. CDR1 LGHDT and CDR2 YNNKEL come from the germline V gene (reference sequence). Trimming removed 0 bases at V and 6 bases at J, with 12 bases between. The chain carries TRBV3-1 (or the pseudogene TRBV3-2) and TRBJ2-1, with D tentatively TRBD2 (5 bases). Sequenced material: peripheral blood. This sequence originates from a woman aged 80 or over with acute or convalescent COVID-19. The CDR3 bases are TGTGCCAGCAGCCAAGAAGGAGGCCGTATCAATGAGCAGTTCTTC. Translated, it gives CASSQEGGRINEQFF.